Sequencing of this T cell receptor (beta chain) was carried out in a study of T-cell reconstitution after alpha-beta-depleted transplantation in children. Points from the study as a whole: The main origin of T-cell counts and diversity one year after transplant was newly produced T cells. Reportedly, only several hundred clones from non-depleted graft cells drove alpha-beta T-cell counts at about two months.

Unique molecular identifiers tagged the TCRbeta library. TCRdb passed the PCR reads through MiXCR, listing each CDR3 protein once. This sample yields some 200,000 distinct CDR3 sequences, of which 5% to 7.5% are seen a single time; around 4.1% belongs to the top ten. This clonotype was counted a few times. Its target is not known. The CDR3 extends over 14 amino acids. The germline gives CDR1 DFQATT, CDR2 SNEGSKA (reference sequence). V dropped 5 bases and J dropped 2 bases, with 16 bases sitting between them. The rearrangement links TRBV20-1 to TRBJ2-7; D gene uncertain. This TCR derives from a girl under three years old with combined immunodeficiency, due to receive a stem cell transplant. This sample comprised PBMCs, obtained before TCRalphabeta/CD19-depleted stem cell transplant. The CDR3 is CSAPDPIATYEQYF. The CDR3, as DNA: TGCAGTGCTCCTGACCCGATTGCCACCTACGAGCAGTACTTC.